The sequence of this T cell receptor beta chain was determined in a study of T cell repertoires in cytomegalovirus infection. The count of this clonotype is one. Its specificity is unknown. A read error may explain this, as a much larger clone is one base away. TCRdb independently ran MiXCR on the reads; one entry per CDR3 protein. The sample includes approximately 910,000 distinct CDR3 sequences, 31% seen only once; the top ten take about an eighth. Germline CDR1 SGHVS, CDR2 FQNEAQ. CDR3 length: 13 amino acids. This chain links TRBV7-8 with TRBJ2-3; possible D gene TRBD2, 6 bases. This TCR was recovered from a human donor in good health (CMV status not recorded). Some clones in this sample may be carry-over from other donors' samples. This sample comprised cultured CD8+ T cells from PBMCs, obtained from culture after CMV antigen stimulation. In DNA form, the CDR3 reads TGTGTCAGCAGCAAGACCCCAGCGGGTACGCAGTATTTT. Translating it yields CVSSKTPAGTQYF.